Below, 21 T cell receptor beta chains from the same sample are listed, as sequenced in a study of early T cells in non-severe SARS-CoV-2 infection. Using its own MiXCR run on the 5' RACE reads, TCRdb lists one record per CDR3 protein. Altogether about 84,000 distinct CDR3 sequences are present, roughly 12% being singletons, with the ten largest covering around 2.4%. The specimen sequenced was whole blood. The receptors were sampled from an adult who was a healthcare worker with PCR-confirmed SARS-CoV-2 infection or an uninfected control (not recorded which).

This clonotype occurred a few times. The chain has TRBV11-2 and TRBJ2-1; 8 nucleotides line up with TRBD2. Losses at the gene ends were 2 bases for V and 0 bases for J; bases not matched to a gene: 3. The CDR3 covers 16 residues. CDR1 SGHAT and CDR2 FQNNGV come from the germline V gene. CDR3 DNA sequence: TGTGCCAGCAGCTTATCGGGGGGGCGCTCCTACAATGAGCAGTTCTTC. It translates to CASSLSGGRSYNEQFF.

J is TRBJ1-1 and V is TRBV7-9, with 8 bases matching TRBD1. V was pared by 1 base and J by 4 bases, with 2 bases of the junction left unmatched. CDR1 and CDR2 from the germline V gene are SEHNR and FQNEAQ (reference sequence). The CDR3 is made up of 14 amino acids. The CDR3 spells CASSLEGTGTEAFF. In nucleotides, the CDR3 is TGTGCCAGCAGCTTAGAGGGGACAGGCACTGAAGCTTTCTTT.

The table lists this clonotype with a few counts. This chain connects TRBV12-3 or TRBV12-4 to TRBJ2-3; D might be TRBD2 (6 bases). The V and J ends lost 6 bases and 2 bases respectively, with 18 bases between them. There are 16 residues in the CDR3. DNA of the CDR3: TGTGCCAGCAGGATGGGGACTCCCTCTTTCACAGATACGCAGTATTTT. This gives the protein CASRMGTPSFTDTQYF.

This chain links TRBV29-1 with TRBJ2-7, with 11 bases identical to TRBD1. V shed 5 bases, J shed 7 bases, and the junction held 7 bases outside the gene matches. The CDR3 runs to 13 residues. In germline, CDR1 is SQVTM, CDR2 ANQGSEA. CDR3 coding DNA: TGCAGCGTTTCGGACAGGGGGCGGCGGGAGCAGTACTTC. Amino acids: CSVSDRGRREQYF.

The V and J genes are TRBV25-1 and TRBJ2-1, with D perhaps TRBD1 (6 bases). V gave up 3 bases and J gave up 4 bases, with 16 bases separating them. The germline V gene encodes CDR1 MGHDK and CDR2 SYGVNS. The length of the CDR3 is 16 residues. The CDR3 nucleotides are TGTGCCAGCAGTGATACCGACAGGACCCCTTACAATGAGCAGTTCTTC. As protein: CASSDTDRTPYNEQFF. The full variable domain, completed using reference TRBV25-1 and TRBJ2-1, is EADIYQTPRYLVIGTGKKITLECSQTMGHDKMYWYQQDPGMELHLIHYSYGVNSTEKGDLSSESTVSRIRTEHFPLTLESARPSHTSQYLCASSDTDRTPYNEQFFGPGTRLTVL.

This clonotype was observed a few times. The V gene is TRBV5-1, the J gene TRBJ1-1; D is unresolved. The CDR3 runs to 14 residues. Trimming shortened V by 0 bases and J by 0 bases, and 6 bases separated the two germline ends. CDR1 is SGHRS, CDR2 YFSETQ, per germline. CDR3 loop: CASSLDGVNTEAFF. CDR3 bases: TGCGCCAGCAGCTTGGATGGGGTGAACACTGAAGCTTTCTTT.

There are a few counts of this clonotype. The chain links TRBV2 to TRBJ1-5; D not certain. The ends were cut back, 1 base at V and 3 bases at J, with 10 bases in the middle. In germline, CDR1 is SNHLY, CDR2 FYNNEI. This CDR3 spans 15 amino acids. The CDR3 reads CASSEGPANNQPQHF. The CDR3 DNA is TGTGCCAGCAGTGAAGGGCCAGCTAACAATCAGCCCCAGCATTTT.

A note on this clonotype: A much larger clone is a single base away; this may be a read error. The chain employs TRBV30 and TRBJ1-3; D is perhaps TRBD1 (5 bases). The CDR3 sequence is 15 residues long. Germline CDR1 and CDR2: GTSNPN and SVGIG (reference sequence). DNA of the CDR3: TGTGCCCGGAGACACACAGGAGGCTCTGGAAACACCATATATTTT. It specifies CARRHTGGSGNTIYF. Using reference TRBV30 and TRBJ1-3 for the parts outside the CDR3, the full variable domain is SQTIHQWPATLVQPVGSPLSLECTVEGTSNPNLYWYRQAAGRGLQLLFYSVGIGQISSEVPQNLSASRPQDRQFILSSKKLLLSDSGFYLCARRHTGGSGNTIYFGEGSWLTVV.

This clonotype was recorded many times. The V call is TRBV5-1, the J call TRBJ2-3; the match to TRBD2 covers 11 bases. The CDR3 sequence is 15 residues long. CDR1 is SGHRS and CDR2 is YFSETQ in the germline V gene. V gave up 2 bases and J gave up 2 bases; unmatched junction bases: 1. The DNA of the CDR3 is TGCGCCAGCAGCTTACTAGCGGGGGACACAGATACGCAGTATTTT. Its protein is CASSLLAGDTDTQYF. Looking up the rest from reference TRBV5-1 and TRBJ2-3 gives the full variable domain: KAGVTQTPRYLIKTRGQQVTLSCSPISGHRSVSWYQQTPGQGLQFLFEYFSETQRNKGNFPGRFSGRQFSNSRSEMNVSTLELGDSALYLCASSLLAGDTDTQYFGPGTRLTVL.

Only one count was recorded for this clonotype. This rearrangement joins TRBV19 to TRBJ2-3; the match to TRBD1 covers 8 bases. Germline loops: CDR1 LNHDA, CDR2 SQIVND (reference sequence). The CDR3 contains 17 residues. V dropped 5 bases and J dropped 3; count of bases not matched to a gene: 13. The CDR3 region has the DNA TGTGCCAGTAGTCGAGACAGGGGACCCACTGGGACAGATACGCAGTATTTT. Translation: CASSRDRGPTGTDTQYF.

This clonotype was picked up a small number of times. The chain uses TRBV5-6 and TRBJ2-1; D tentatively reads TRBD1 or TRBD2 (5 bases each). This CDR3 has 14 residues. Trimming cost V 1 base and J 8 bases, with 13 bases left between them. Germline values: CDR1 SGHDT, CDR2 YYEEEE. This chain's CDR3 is CASSLSIRDDEQFF. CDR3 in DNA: TGTGCCAGCAGCTTGTCTATCAGGGACGATGAGCAGTTCTTC. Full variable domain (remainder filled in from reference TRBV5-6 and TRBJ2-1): DAGVTQSPTHLIKTRGQQVTLRCSPKSGHDTVSWYQQALGQGPQFIFQYYEEEERQRGNFPDRFSGHQFPNYSSELNVNALLLGDSALYLCASSLSIRDDEQFFGPGTRLTVL.

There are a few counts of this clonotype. CDR3: CASSYGRGYEQYF. The DNA for the CDR3 is TGTGCCAGCAGTTACGGCAGGGGGTACGAGCAGTACTTC. The chain combines TRBV6-6 with TRBJ2-7; 7 bases agree with TRBD1. Germline V gene lookup returns CDR1 MNHNY and CDR2 SVGAGI (reference sequence). The CDR3 length is 13 residues. After removal of 2 bases from V and 4 bases from J, the junction contained 2 bases not matched to a gene.

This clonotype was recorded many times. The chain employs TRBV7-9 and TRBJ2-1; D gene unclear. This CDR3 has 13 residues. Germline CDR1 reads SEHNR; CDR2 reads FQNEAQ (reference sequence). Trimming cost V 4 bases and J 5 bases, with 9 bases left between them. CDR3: CASSSLIHNEQFF. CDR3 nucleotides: TGTGCCAGCAGCTCCCTAATCCACAATGAGCAGTTCTTC.

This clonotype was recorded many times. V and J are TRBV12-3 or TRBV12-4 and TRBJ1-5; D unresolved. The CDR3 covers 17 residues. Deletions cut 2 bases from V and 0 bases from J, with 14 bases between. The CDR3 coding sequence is TGTGCCAGCAGTTTAAGAGGACGGACTAATAGCAATCAGCCCCAGCATTTT. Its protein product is CASSLRGRTNSNQPQHF.

As DNA, the CDR3 is TGCGCCAGCAGCCCGGAGGGTAGCGGGAACCAAGAGACCCAGTACTTC. Its translation is CASSPEGSGNQETQYF. The chain has TRBV5-1 and TRBJ2-5; the match to TRBD2 covers 8 bases. The CDR3 runs 16 residues. The ends lost 4 bases at V and 0 bases at J; junction bases unmatched: 8. CDR1 SGHRS and CDR2 YFSETQ come from the germline V gene.

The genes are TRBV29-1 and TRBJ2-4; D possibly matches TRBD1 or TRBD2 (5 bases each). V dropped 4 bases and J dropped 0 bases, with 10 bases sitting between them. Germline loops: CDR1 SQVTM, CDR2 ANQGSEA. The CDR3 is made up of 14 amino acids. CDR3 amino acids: CSVARDLAKNIQYF. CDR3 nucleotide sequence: TGCAGCGTTGCAAGGGACCTAGCCAAAAACATTCAGTACTTC.

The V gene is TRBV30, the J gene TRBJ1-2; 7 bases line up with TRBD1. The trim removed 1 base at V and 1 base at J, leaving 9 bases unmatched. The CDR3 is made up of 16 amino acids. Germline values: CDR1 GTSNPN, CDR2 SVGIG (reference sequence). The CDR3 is CAWSALGQLDNYGYTF. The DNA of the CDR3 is TGTGCCTGGAGTGCCCTGGGACAGCTGGATAACTATGGCTACACCTTC.

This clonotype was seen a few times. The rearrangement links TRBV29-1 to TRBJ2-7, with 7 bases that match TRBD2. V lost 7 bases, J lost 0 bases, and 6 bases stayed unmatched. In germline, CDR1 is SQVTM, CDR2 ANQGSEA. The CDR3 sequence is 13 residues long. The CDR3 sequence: CSAEGGLSYEQYF. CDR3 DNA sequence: TGCAGCGCCGAGGGAGGGCTCTCCTACGAGCAGTACTTC.

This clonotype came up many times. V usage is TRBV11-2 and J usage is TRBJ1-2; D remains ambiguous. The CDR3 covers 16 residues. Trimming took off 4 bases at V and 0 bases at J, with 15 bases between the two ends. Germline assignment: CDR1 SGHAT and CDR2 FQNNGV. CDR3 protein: CASSSVRREANYGYTF. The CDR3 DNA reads TGTGCCAGCAGCTCCGTCCGGCGGGAGGCTAACTATGGCTACACCTTC.

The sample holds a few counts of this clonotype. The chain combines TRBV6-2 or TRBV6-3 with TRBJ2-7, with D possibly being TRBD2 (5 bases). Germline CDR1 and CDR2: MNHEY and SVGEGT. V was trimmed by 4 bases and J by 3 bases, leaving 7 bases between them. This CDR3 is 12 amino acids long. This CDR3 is CASSWSGYEQYF. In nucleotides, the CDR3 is TGTGCCAGCAGTTGGAGCGGCTACGAGCAGTACTTC.

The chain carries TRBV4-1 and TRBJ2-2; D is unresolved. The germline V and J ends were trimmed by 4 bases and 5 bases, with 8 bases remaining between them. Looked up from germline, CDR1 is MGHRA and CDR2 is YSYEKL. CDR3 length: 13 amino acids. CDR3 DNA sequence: TGCGCCAGCAGCCTCTATGGTACCGGGGAGCTGTTTTTT. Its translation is CASSLYGTGELFF.